The 30 T cell receptor beta chains below all came from one sample that was sequenced in a study of T cell responses to AZD1222 COVID-19 vaccine. Data came from immunoSEQ multiplex PCR; TCRdb stores just in-frame clones and leaves some out. The sample includes 100,000 to 150,000 clones, about 87% of them seen just once. The source was peripheral blood, collected on day 0 of AZD1222 vaccination. The origin of the receptors is an adult in good health.

V and J are TRBV6-1 and TRBJ2-7; perhaps TRBD1 as D (6 bases). The V end lost 3 bases, the J end lost 10 bases, and 10 bases lay between the germline ends. CDR3 length: 11 residues. From germline, CDR1 is MNHNS and CDR2 SASEGT. In nucleotides, the CDR3 is TGTGCCAGCAGTGAGGACAGATCTCAGTACTTC. This gives the protein CASSEDRSQYF.

This clone was seen only once. The chain combines TRBV5-6 with TRBJ1-2, with TRBD1 matching 9 bases. CDR1 and CDR2 from the germline V gene are SGHDT and YYEEEE. With 4 bases clipped from V and 8 bases from J, the junction kept 12 bases outside the gene matches. The CDR3 runs 15 residues. In DNA, the CDR3 is TGTGCCAGCAGCCCGGGACAGGGTAATCTTGGAGGCTACACCTTC. It translates to CASSPGQGNLGGYTF.

In this sample, this clone turned up once. The gene calls are TRBV2 and TRBJ2-1; 14 nucleotides align to TRBD2. The CDR3 contains 14 residues. The J segment lost 9 bases and the V segment lost 7 bases, leaving 5 bases of the junction unmatched. Germline CDR1 reads SNHLY; CDR2 reads FYNNEI. The CDR3 here is CASKRGTSGGEQFF. In DNA form, the CDR3 reads TGTGCCAGCAAGCGCGGGACTAGCGGGGGTGAGCAGTTCTTC.

V and J are TRBV19 and TRBJ2-5, with D perhaps TRBD1 or TRBD2 (5 bases each). Trimming took off 6 bases at V and 5 bases at J, with 13 bases between the two ends. Germline assignment: CDR1 LNHDA and CDR2 SQIVND (reference sequence). This CDR3 is built from 13 residues. CDR3 nucleotide sequence: TGTGCCAGTAGCAGAACTAGGGACGAGACCCAGTACTTC. This translates into CASSRTRDETQYF.

The V and J genes are TRBV7-2 and TRBJ2-2; 9 bases map to TRBD2. Germline CDR1 reads SGHTA; CDR2 reads FQGNSA. The CDR3 is 18 amino acids. Trimming cost V 1 base and J 7 bases; bases outside gene matches: 13. CDR3 sequence reads: CASSLVASGGTWRGELFF. The CDR3 DNA reads as TGTGCCAGCAGCTTAGTGGCCAGCGGGGGGACCTGGCGCGGGGAGCTGTTTTTT.

This chain joins TRBV25-1 and TRBJ2-2, with 7 bases identical to TRBD2. Germline CDR1 reads MGHDK; CDR2 reads SYGVNS. With V trimmed by 3 bases and J by 5 bases, 3 bases remained unmatched. The CDR3 covers 14 residues. CDR3 nucleotide sequence: TGTGCCAGCAGTGACACCGGGAGGACCGGGGAGCTGTTTTTT. Translation: CASSDTGRTGELFF.

Comments on this clone: This sample also contains other DNA sequences that code for the same CDR3. The rearrangement links TRBV6-1 to TRBJ1-2; 7 bases align to TRBD1. J was trimmed by 4 bases and V by 1 base; bases with no gene match: 3. This CDR3 is built from 14 residues. Germline CDR1 and CDR2: MNHNS and SASEGT. Here the CDR3 reads CASSEGQGGYGYTF. The CDR3 nucleotides are TGTGCCAGCAGTGAAGGACAGGGAGGCTATGGCTACACCTTC.

The sample holds one count of this clone. V is TRBV7-2 and J is TRBJ2-7; D remains unclear. The CDR3 runs to 13 residues. V was pared by 5 bases and J by 0 bases, with 8 bases between. The germline V gene encodes CDR1 SGHTA and CDR2 FQGNSA. The CDR3 DNA reads TGTGCCAGCAGCCAAGCTAACTCCTACGAGCAGTACTTC. Translation gives CASSQANSYEQYF. Looking up the rest from reference TRBV7-2 and TRBJ2-7 gives the full variable domain: GAGVSQSPSNKVTEKGKDVELRCDPISGHTALYWYRQSLGQGLEFLIYFQGNSAPDKSGLPSDRFSAERTGGSVSTLTIQRTQQEDSAVYLCASSQANSYEQYFGPGTRLTVT.

This clone was detected only a few times. This sequence joins TRBV2 and TRBJ1-2, with D maybe TRBD1 (6 bases). Trimming cost V 3 bases and J 5 bases, with 16 bases left between them. The CDR3 covers 15 residues. Looked up from germline, CDR1 is SNHLY and CDR2 is FYNNEI. The CDR3 loop is CASSERGNLGYGYTF. The CDR3 region has the DNA TGTGCCAGCAGTGAGAGGGGGAATCTGGGGTATGGCTACACCTTC.

This clone has a single count. The chain uses TRBV7-2 and TRBJ2-7; 8 bases map to TRBD1. J lost 3 bases, V lost 5 bases, and 9 bases had no gene match. Looked up from germline, CDR1 is SGHTA and CDR2 is FQGNSA. The CDR3 is 15 amino acids. DNA of the CDR3: TGTGCCAGCAGCCCCCAAGTCGGACAGGGCTACGAGCAGTACTTC. Amino acid sequence: CASSPQVGQGYEQYF. Supplemented by reference TRBV7-2 and TRBJ2-7, the full variable domain reads GAGVSQSPSNKVTEKGKDVELRCDPISGHTALYWYRQSLGQGLEFLIYFQGNSAPDKSGLPSDRFSAERTGGSVSTLTIQRTQQEDSAVYLCASSPQVGQGYEQYFGPGTRLTVT.

The rearrangement joins TRBV6-5 to TRBJ2-2; D is perhaps TRBD2 (6 bases). Between the trimmed V and J ends, which lost 6 bases and 7 bases, there was a span of 21 bases. There are 16 residues in the CDR3. Germline V gene sequence: CDR1 MNHEY, CDR2 SVGAGI. The DNA for the CDR3 is TGTGCCAGCAGATACAGAGCGGTGGAGGGCGGCGGGGAGCTGTTTTTT. This gives the protein CASRYRAVEGGGELFF.

This chain links TRBV24-1 with TRBJ1-2; D is unresolved. With 7 bases removed from V and 8 bases from J, the gap between germline ends came to 19 bases. CDR1 and CDR2 (germline): KGHDR, SFDVKD. The CDR3 has 14 amino acids. The CDR3 loop reads CATSAGSRGRGYTF. The CDR3 region has the DNA TGTGCCACCAGCGCAGGCAGTCGTGGGCGGGGCTACACCTTC.

The rearrangement links TRBV27 to TRBJ2-7; D is ambiguous. Trimming left V 0 bases short and J 6 bases short, with 24 bases between. CDR3 length equals 18 residues. Germline V CDR1 and CDR2: MNHEY, SMNVEV (reference sequence). DNA of the CDR3: TGTGCCAGCAGTTTATCCCGTCGACTGGGGTCGGGCCCCTCCGAGCAGTACTTC. It specifies CASSLSRRLGSGPSEQYF.

The CDR3 sequence is CASSLTGFGGETQYF. The CDR3, as DNA: TGTGCCAGCAGCTTAACGGGGTTCGGAGGGGAGACCCAGTACTTC. This chain connects TRBV7-3 to TRBJ2-5; a possible D gene is TRBD2 (6 bases). CDR1 and CDR2 (germline): SGHTA, FQGTGA. This CDR3 contains 15 residues. V lost 0 bases to trimming and J lost 5 bases, with 13 bases between them.

The chain combines TRBV7-2 with TRBJ2-6; 7 nucleotides align to TRBD1. The ends lost 6 bases at V and 2 bases at J; junction bases unmatched: 16. The germline CDR1 and CDR2 sequences are SGHTA and FQGNSA. The CDR3 covers 19 residues. The CDR3 protein is CASRRRPGQNSPGANVLTF. The DNA for the CDR3 is TGTGCCAGCAGACGCCGGCCGGGACAGAACTCTCCTGGGGCCAACGTCCTGACTTTC.

This clone was seen only once. The chain couples TRBV5-1 to TRBJ2-2, with D possibly being TRBD2 (5 bases). This CDR3 has 16 amino acids. V was cut by 3 bases and J by 7 bases, with 19 bases left in between. Germline lookup yields CDR1 SGHRS and CDR2 YFSETQ. DNA of the CDR3: TGCGCCAGCAGCTGGGGTCCCGGAGACGCGGGCGGGGAGCTGTTTTTT. It encodes CASSWGPGDAGGELFF.

The V gene is TRBV2, the J gene TRBJ2-7; TRBD1 aligns across 9 bases. This CDR3 spans 15 amino acids. Germline CDR1 is SNHLY and CDR2 is FYNNEI. The V segment lost 2 bases and the J segment 4 bases; nucleotides outside the gene matches: 6. CDR3 sequence: CASSEPTGGLYEQYF. CDR3 DNA: TGTGCCAGCAGTGAACCGACAGGGGGATTATACGAGCAGTACTTC.

The gene calls are TRBV10-3 and TRBJ1-6; D is ambiguous. V gave up 3 bases and J gave up 6 bases, with 9 bases separating them. The CDR3 consists of 14 residues. Germline loops: CDR1 ENHRY, CDR2 SYGVKD. The CDR3 DNA sequence: TGTGCCATCAGTGACTTGGGAGTTAATTCACCCCTCCACTTT. Translated, it gives CAISDLGVNSPLHF.

This chain joins TRBV30 and TRBJ1-2, with D possibly being TRBD1 (6 bases). The CDR3 contains 13 residues. The V and J ends lost 3 bases and 8 bases respectively, with 16 bases between them. CDR1 is GTSNPN and CDR2 is SVGIG in the germline V gene (reference sequence). CDR3 sequence reads: CAWSDRPRGGYTF. The CDR3 nucleotides read TGTGCCTGGAGCGACAGGCCCAGAGGGGGCTACACCTTC.

CDR3: CASSPLTGPDTQYF. The DNA for the CDR3 is TGCGCCAGCAGCCCCTTGACAGGTCCAGATACGCAGTATTTT. The rearrangement uses TRBV5-1 and TRBJ2-3, with a weak D call TRBD1 (6 bases). The CDR3 runs 14 residues. Germline CDR1 and CDR2: SGHRS and YFSETQ. V was shortened by 4 bases and J by 4 bases, with 13 bases between the two germline ends.

This clone has a count of ten or more. This rearrangement joins TRBV7-8 to TRBJ1-5, with 11 positions matching TRBD1. The CDR3 is 19 amino acids. V was clipped by 0 bases and J by 1 base; unmatched bases: 8. Germline V CDR1 and CDR2: SGHVS, FQNEAQ. This chain's CDR3 is CASSLAGTGGRESNQPQHF. CDR3 DNA: TGTGCCAGCAGCTTAGCAGGGACAGGGGGAAGAGAGAGCAATCAGCCCCAGCATTTT.

The chain has TRBV29-1 and TRBJ1-2; a weak D match, TRBD1 (6 bases). V lost 0 bases and J 5 bases, leaving 16 bases between the germline ends. Germline loops: CDR1 SQVTM, CDR2 ANQGSEA. The CDR3 spans 15 residues. The CDR3 DNA reads TGCAGCGTTGAAGATGCGGGGGGGCGATGGTATGGCTACACCTTC. Protein sequence: CSVEDAGGRWYGYTF.

V and J are TRBV5-4 and TRBJ1-2, with D perhaps TRBD1 (6 bases). V shed 4 bases and J shed 0 bases, with 10 bases lying between them. This CDR3 spans 14 amino acids. Germline V gene data show CDR1 as SGHNT and CDR2 as YYREEE (reference sequence). The CDR3 DNA is TGTGCCAGCAGCCCTCGACAGGCTAACTATGGCTACACCTTC. It translates to CASSPRQANYGYTF.

This rearrangement joins TRBV7-8 to TRBJ2-7, with D unclear. This CDR3 is 14 amino acids long. The V end lost 0 bases, the J end lost 0 bases, and 6 bases lay between the germline ends. Germline V lookup: CDR1 SGHVS, CDR2 FQNEAQ. The CDR3 sequence is CASSLASISYEQYF. The CDR3 coding sequence is TGTGCCAGCAGCTTAGCTAGCATCTCCTACGAGCAGTACTTC.

The chain uses TRBV5-1 and TRBJ2-7; 8 positions match TRBD1. Germline V CDR1 and CDR2: SGHRS, YFSETQ. CDR3 length: 15 amino acids. J was trimmed by 3 bases and V by 3 bases; bases with no gene match: 8. CDR3 bases: TGCGCCAGCAGCTCCGGGACAGGATTCGACTACGAGCAGTACTTC. It encodes CASSSGTGFDYEQYF.

The chain has TRBV5-1 and TRBJ1-1; D not resolved. Trimming cost V 6 bases and J 1 base, with 13 bases left between them. Looked up from germline, CDR1 is SGHRS and CDR2 is YFSETQ. There are 14 residues in the CDR3. The CDR3 DNA reads as TGCGCCAGCAACCCGGGTTCCGGGAACACTGAAGCTTTCTTT. Its protein product is CASNPGSGNTEAFF.

V usage is TRBV12-3 or TRBV12-4 and J usage is TRBJ1-5; unclear D gene. Trimming took off 1 base at V and 6 bases at J, with 4 bases between the two ends. The CDR3 contains 12 residues. The CDR3 region is CASSLGGQPQHF. The CDR3 region has the DNA TGTGCCAGCAGTTTAGGGGGTCAGCCCCAGCATTTT.

This chain's CDR3 is CASSDSNLGELFF. The CDR3 bases are TGTGCCAGCAGTGACTCGAATCTCGGGGAGCTGTTTTTT. The J gene is TRBJ2-2, the V gene TRBV6-4, with D hard to call. Germline CDR1 is MRHNA and CDR2 is SNTAGT. The CDR3 extends over 13 amino acids. Deletions cut 0 bases from V and 7 bases from J, with 6 bases between.

This clone was counted a single time. The sample contains more than one DNA sequence encoding this CDR3. The rearrangement joins TRBV3-1 (or the pseudogene TRBV3-2) to TRBJ2-7, with D uncertain. CDR1 is LGHDT and CDR2 is YNNKEL in the germline V gene (reference sequence). The germline V and J ends were trimmed by 1 base and 2 bases, with 9 bases remaining between them. CDR3 length: 14 residues. This chain's CDR3 is CASSQGAGTYEQYF. For the CDR3, the DNA is TGTGCCAGCAGCCAAGGGGCAGGAACCTACGAGCAGTACTTC.

The rearrangement links TRBV6-5 to TRBJ1-1; TRBD1 aligns across 11 bases. V trimming: 4 bases; J trimming: 8 bases; junction bases outside the gene matches: 6. CDR1 is MNHEY, CDR2 SVGAGI, per germline. CDR3 length: 14 residues. The CDR3 nucleotides read TGTGCCAGCAGTTGGCGGACAGGGGGCCAGGAAGCTTTCTTT. Translating gives CASSWRTGGQEAFF.